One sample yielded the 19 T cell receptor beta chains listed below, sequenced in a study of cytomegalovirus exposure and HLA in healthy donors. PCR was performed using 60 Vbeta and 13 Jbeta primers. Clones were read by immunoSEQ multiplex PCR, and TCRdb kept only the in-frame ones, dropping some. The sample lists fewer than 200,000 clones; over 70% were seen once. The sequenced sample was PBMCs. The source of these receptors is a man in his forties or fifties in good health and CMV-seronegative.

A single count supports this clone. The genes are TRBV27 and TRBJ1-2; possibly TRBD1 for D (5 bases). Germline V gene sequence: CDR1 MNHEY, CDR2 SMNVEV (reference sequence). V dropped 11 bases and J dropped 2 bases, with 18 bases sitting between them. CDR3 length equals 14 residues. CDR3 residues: CASRRGPGNYGYTF. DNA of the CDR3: TGTGCCTCACGGCGGGGACCGGGCAACTATGGCTACACCTTC.

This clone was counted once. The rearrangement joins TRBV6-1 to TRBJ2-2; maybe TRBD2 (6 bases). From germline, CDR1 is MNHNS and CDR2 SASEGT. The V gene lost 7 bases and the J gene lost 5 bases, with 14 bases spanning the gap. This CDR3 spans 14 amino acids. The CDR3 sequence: CASIRDLGTGELFF. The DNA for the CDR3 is TGTGCCAGCATTCGGGACTTAGGAACCGGGGAGCTGTTTTTT.

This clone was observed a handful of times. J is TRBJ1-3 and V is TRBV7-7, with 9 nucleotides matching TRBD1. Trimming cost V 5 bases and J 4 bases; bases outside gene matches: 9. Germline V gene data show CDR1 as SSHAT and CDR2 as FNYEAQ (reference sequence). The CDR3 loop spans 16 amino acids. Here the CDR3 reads CASSPGTGGAGNTIYF. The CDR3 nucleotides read TGTGCCAGCAGCCCCGGAACAGGGGGCGCAGGAAACACCATATATTTT.

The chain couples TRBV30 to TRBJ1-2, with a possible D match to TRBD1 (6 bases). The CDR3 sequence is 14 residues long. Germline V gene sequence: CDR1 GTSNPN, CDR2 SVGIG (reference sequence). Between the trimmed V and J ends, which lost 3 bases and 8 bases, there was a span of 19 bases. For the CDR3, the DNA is TGTGCCTGGAGCGATAGGTTTCAGGGGAGAGGCTACACCTTC. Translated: CAWSDRFQGRGYTF.

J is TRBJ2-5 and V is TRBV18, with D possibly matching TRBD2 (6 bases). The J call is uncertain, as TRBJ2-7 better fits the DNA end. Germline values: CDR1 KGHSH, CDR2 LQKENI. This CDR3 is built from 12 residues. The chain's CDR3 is CASSPGGDEQYF. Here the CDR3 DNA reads TGTGCCAGCTCACCTGGCGGGGACGAGCAGTACTTC.

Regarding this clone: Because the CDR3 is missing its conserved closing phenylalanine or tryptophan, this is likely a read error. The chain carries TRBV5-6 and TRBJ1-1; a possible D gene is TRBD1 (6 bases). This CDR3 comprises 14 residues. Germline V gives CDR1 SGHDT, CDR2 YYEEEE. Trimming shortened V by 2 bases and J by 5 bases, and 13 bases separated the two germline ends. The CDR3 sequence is CASSFRGFGTEAFS. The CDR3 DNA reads TGTGCCAGCAGCTTCAGGGGATTTGGAACTGAAGCTTTCTCT.

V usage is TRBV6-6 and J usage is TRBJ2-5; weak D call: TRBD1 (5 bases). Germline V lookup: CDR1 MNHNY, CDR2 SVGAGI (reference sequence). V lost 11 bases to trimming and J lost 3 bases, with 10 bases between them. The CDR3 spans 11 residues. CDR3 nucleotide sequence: TGTGCCTCAAAAGGGGAAGAGACCCAGTACTTC. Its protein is CASKGEETQYF.

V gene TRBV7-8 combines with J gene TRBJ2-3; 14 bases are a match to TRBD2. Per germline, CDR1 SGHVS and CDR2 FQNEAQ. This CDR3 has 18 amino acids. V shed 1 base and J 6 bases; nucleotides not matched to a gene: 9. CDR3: CASSLVKTSGGARDTQYF. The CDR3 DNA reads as TGTGCCAGCAGCTTAGTGAAGACTAGCGGGGGGGCCAGGGATACGCAGTATTTT.

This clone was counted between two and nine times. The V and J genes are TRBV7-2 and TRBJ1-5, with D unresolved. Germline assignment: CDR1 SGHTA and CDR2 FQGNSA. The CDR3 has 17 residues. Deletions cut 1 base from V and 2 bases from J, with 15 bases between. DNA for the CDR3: TGTGCCAGCAGCTTAGAGGGAGGGTCATCCGGCAATCAGCCCCAGCATTTT. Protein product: CASSLEGGSSGNQPQHF.

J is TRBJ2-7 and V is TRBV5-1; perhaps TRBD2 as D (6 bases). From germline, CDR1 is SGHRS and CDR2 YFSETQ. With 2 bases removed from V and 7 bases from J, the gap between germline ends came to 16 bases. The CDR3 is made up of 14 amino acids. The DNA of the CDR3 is TGCGCCAGCAGCTTACAGACAGATGGGGGGGAGCAGTACTTC. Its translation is CASSLQTDGGEQYF.

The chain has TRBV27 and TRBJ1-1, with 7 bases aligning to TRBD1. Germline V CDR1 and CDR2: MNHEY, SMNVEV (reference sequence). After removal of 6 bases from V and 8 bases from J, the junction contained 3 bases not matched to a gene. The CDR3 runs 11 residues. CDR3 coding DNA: TGTGCCAGCAGACGGACAGGCGAAGCTTTCTTT. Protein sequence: CASRRTGEAFF.

CDR3 coding DNA: TGTGCCAGCAGTTTCGTTGACAGGGAAGAAGCTTTCTTT. It yields the protein CASSFVDREEAFF. The chain carries TRBV27 and TRBJ1-1, with 7 bases aligning to TRBD1. V trimming: 3 bases; J trimming: 8 bases; junction bases outside the gene matches: 6. CDR1 MNHEY and CDR2 SMNVEV come from the germline V gene (reference sequence). The length of the CDR3 is 13 residues.

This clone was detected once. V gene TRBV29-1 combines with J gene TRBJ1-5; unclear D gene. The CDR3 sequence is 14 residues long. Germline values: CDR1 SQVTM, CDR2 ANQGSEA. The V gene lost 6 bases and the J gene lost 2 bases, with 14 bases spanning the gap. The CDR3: CSVRTGSGNQPQHF. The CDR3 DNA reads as TGCAGCGTCCGTACCGGGAGTGGCAATCAGCCCCAGCATTTT.

The CDR3 sequence: CASSPGTSSYEQYF. CDR3 in DNA: TGCGCCAGCAGCCCCGGGACTAGCTCCTACGAGCAGTACTTC. The chain links TRBV4-3 to TRBJ2-7; TRBD2 matches at 8 bases. The CDR3 length is 14 residues. CDR1 is LGHNA, CDR2 YSLEER, per germline. The ends lost 4 bases at V and 0 bases at J; junction bases unmatched: 2.

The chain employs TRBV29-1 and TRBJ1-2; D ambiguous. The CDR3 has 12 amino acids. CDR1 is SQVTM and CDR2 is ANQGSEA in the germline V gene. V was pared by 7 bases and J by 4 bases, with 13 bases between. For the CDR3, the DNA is TGCAGCGGTCAAACAGATTTCTATGGCTACACCTTC. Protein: CSGQTDFYGYTF. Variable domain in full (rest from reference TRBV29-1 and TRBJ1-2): SAVISQKPSRDICQRGTSLTIQCQVDSQVTMMFWYRQQPGQSLTLIATANQGSEATYESGFVIDKFPISRPNLTFSTLTVSNMSPEDSSIYLCSGQTDFYGYTFGSGTRLTVV.

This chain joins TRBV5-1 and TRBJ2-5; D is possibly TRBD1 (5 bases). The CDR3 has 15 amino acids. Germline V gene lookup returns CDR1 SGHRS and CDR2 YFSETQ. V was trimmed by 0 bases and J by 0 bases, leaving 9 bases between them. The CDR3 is CASSLEAGYQETQYF. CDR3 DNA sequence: TGCGCCAGCAGCTTGGAGGCAGGGTACCAAGAGACCCAGTACTTC.

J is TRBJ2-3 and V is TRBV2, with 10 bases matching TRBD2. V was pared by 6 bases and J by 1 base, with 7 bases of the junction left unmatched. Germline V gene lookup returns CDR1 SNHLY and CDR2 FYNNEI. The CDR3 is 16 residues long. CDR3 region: CASSLGTSARTDTQYF. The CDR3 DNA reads TGTGCCAGCAGCCTCGGGACTAGCGCCCGCACAGATACGCAGTATTTT.

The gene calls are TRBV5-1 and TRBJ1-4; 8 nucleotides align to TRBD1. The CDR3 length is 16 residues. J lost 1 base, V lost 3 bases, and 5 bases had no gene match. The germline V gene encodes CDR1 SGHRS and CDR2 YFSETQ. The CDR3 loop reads CASSSGQGGTNEKLFF. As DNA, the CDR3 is TGCGCCAGCAGCTCTGGACAGGGCGGAACTAATGAAAAACTGTTTTTT. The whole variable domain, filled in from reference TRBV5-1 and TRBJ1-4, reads KAGVTQTPRYLIKTRGQQVTLSCSPISGHRSVSWYQQTPGQGLQFLFEYFSETQRNKGNFPGRFSGRQFSNSRSEMNVSTLELGDSALYLCASSSGQGGTNEKLFFGSGTQLSVL.

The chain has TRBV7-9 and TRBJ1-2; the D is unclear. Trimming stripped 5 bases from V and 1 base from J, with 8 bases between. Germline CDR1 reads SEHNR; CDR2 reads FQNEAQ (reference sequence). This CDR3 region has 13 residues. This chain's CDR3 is CASSTYSNYGYTF. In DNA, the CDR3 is TGTGCCAGCAGCACATACAGTAACTATGGCTACACCTTC. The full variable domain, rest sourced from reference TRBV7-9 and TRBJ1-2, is DTGVSQNPRHKITKRGQNVTFRCDPISEHNRLYWYRQTLGQGPEFLTYFQNEAQLEKSRLLSDRFSAERPKGSFSTLEIQRTEQGDSAMYLCASSTYSNYGYTFGSGTRLTVV.